This entry features one T cell receptor beta chain sequence. The data are from a study of cytomegalovirus exposure and HLA in healthy donors. CDR3 size: 16 residues. Per germline, CDR1 LGHNA and CDR2 YSLEER. V lost 5 bases, J lost 12 bases, and 19 bases stayed unmatched. PCR amplification relied on 60 Vbeta primers (plus 13 Jbeta primers). This table comes from immunoSEQ multiplex PCR, and its TCRdb copy is limited to in-frame clones, with some not included. The sample lists 150,000 to 200,000 clones; 60% to 80% were seen once. V usage is TRBV4-3 and J usage is TRBJ2-1; TRBD1 matches at 7 bases. Sequencing input: PBMCs. This TCR was recovered from a man in his forties or fifties in good health and CMV-seronegative. The DNA for the CDR3 is TGCGCCAGCAGCACCCCACCAGGGGGTCTCGATCTTGGGCAGTTCTTC. Translation gives CASSTPPGGLDLGQFF.